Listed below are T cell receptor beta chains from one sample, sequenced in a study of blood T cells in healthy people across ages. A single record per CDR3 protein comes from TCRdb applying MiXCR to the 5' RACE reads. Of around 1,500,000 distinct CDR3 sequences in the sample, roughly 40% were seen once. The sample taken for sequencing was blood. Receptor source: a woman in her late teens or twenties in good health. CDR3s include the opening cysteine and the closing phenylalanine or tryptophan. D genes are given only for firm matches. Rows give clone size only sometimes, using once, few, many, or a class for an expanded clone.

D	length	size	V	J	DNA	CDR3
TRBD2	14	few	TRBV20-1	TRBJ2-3	TGCAGTGCTAGTTCGACTAGCGGGGGAGATACGCAGTATTTT	CSASSTSGGDTQYF
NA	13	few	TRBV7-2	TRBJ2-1	TGTGCCAGCAGCTTAGCTGAGGAAAATGAGCAGTTCTTC	CASSLAEENEQFF
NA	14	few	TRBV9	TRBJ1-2	TGTGCCAGCAGCGTAGGACCTCACGAAGGGGGCTACACCTTC	CASSVGPHEGGYTF
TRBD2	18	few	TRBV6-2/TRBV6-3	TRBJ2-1	TGTGCCAGCAGTCCCGGGACTAGCGGGAGAATAGGCTACAATGAGCAGTTCTTC	CASSPGTSGRIGYNEQFF
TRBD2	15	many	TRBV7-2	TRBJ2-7	TGTGCCAGCAGCTCCGCGGGAGGGTTCTCCTACGAGCAGTACTTC	CASSSAGGFSYEQYF
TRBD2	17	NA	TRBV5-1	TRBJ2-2	TGCGCCAGCAGCCCTCGAGCGGGGGCAACGAACACCGGGGAGCTGTTTTTT	CASSPRAGATNTGELFF
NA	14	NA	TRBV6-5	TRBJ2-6	TGTGCCAGCAGACCCGGGGGGCAGCCTCACGTCCTGACTTTC	CASRPGGQPHVLTF
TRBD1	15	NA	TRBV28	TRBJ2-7	TGTGCCAGCAGAACTTTTGGACAGGGGTCCTACGAGCAGTACTTC	CASRTFGQGSYEQYF
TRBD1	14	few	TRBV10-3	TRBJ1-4	TGTGCCACGGGACCTCGACAGGGTGGAGAAAAACTGTTTTTT	CATGPRQGGEKLFF
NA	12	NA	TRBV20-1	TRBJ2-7	TGCAGTGGTGGGGCCCAGTACTACGAGCAGTACTTC	CSGGAQYYEQYF
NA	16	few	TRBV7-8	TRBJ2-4	TGTGCCAGCAGCTCAGACAGTGGGCCCGAGTTTGACATTCAGTACTTC	CASSSDSGPEFDIQYF
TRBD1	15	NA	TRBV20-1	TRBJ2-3	TGCAGTGCTGGGAAAGGGGGCTCGGCGGGCAACACGCAGTATTTT	CSAGKGGSAGNTQYF
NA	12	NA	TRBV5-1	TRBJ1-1	TGCGCCAGCAGCTTGGGGTCGGGAGTCGCTTTCTTT	CASSLGSGVAFF
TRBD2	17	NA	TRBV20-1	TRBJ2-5	TGCAGTGCTAAATTATCCGGACTAGCTAAGATGCAAGAGACCCAATACTTC	CSAKLSGLAKMQETQYF
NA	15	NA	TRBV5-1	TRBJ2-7	TGCGCCAGCAGCTTGGGCCTTACAGGTACCTACGAGCAGTACTTC	CASSLGLTGTYEQYF
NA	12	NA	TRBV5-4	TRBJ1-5	TGTGCCAGCAGCCAAAAGGATCAGCCCCAGCATTTT	CASSQKDQPQHF
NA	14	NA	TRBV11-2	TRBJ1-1	TGTGCCAGCAACATCGGCGGGACGAACACTGAAGCTTTCTTT	CASNIGGTNTEAFF
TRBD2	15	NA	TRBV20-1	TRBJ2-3	TGCAGTGCTAGAGTGGAGCGGGAGGACACAGATACGCAGTATTTT	CSARVEREDTDTQYF
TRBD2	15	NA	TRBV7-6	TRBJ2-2	TGTGCCAGCAGCCAAAGCGGGAGTATCTCCGGGGAGCTGTTTTTT	CASSQSGSISGELFF
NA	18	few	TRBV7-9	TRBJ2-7	TGTGCCAGCAGCCCCCCCCTGACAGAAAGCCTTTCCTCCTACGAGCAGTACTTC	CASSPPLTESLSSYEQYF
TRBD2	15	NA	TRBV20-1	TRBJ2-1	TGCAGTGCCCTGATTGTCGGGGGGGGCCCCTATGAGCAGTTCTTC	CSALIVGGGPYEQFF
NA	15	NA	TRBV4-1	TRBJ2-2	TGCGCCAGCCCTAAGGACGAGGGACGGAACGGGGAGCTGTTTTTT	CASPKDEGRNGELFF
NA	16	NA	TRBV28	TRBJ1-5	TGTGCCAGCAGCACCCTCGTTGTCAGGGTGAGTCAGCCCCAGCATTTT	CASSTLVVRVSQPQHF
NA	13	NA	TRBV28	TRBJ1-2	TGTGCCACCCCTGGCAGGGGTAACTATGGCTACACCTTC	CATPGRGNYGYTF
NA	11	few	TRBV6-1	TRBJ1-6	TGTGCCAGCAGTGAAAGGTCACCCCTCCACTTT	CASSERSPLHF
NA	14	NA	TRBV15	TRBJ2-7	TGTGCCACCAGCAGAGTGGGGAACAGGTACGAGCAGTACTTC	CATSRVGNRYEQYF
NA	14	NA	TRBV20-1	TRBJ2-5	TGCAGTGCTGAAGTTGGTGGGAGGATAAATGAGCAGTACTTC	CSAEVGGRINEQYF
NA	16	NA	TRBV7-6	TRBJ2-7	TGTGCCAGCAGCTTAGCGCAGGGAGCCTCCTCCTACGAGCAGTACTTC	CASSLAQGASSYEQYF
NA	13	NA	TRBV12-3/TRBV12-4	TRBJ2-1	TGTGCCAGCAGCAGACTACGTCGCCAGACCCAGTTCTTC	CASSRLRRQTQFF
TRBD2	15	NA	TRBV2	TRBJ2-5	TGTGCCAGCAGGGAGACTAGCGGGAACCAAGAGACCCAGTACTTC	CASRETSGNQETQYF
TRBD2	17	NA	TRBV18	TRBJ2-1	TGTGCCAGCTCACCACGACTAGCGGTAGGTCTCGACAATGAGCAGTTCTTC	CASSPRLAVGLDNEQFF
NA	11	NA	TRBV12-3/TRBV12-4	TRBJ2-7	TGTGCCAGCAGCCGGACGGACGAGCAGTACTTC	CASSRTDEQYF